Presented here are 22 T cell receptor beta chains from one specimen sequenced in a study of shared clonotypes between healthy human individuals. Some clones are missing from TCRdb's copy, which holds only in-frame ones; the method was immunoSEQ multiplex PCR. The data show about 1.1 million clones, around three quarters seen once. The specimen was memory CD4+ T cells from PBMCs. Subset of the sample: CD45RA-negative fraction. Receptors originate from a young man in good health. Some clones in this sample may be carry-over from other donors' samples.

This sequence joins TRBV11-2 and TRBJ2-7; 10 bases align to TRBD1. Germline V gene lookup returns CDR1 SGHAT and CDR2 FQNNGV. The CDR3 runs 15 residues. V gave up 5 bases and J gave up 3 bases; unmatched junction bases: 7. The CDR3 spells CASSPRTGGGYEQYF. The CDR3 DNA is TGTGCCAGCAGCCCCAGGACAGGGGGAGGCTACGAGCAGTACTTC.

The chain is built from TRBV2 and TRBJ1-2; D not resolved. Germline assignment: CDR1 SNHLY and CDR2 FYNNEI. V lost 4 bases, J lost 4 bases, and 13 bases lay in between. The CDR3 contains 14 residues. CDR3 DNA sequence: TGTGCCAGCAGTGCCCAAGTCAGTACCTATGGCTACACCTTC. Its protein is CASSAQVSTYGYTF.

The rearrangement uses TRBV5-5 and TRBJ2-2; D call uncertain. Trimming took 4 bases from V and 3 from J, leaving 10 bases between them. The germline gives CDR1 SGHKS, CDR2 YYEKEE (reference sequence). CDR3 length: 14 residues. The CDR3 DNA is TGTGCCAGCAGCCGTTCTTGGGACACCGGGGAGCTGTTTTTT. Translation: CASSRSWDTGELFF. The whole variable domain, filled in from reference TRBV5-5 and TRBJ2-2, reads DAGVTQSPTHLIKTRGQQVTLRCSPISGHKSVSWYQQVLGQGPQFIFQYYEKEERGRGNFPDRFSARQFPNYSSELNVNALLLGDSALYLCASSRSWDTGELFFGEGSRLTVL.

This clone was picked up many times. Other DNA sequences in the sample encode the same CDR3. The chain has TRBV4-1 and TRBJ1-1; 10 bases align to TRBD1. This CDR3 is 17 amino acids long. V shed 0 bases and J 4 bases; nucleotides not matched to a gene: 8. The V gene's germline CDR1 is MGHRA and CDR2 YSYEKL. DNA of the CDR3: TGCGCCAGCAGCCAAGAGGGGACAGGGGCCCTTCTCACTGAAGCTTTCTTT. This gives the protein CASSQEGTGALLTEAFF.

This clone was counted a single time. The V call is TRBV19, the J call TRBJ1-2; the D gene is possibly TRBD1 (5 bases). Germline CDR1 reads LNHDA; CDR2 reads SQIVND (reference sequence). With 7 bases removed from V and 6 bases from J, the gap between germline ends came to 15 bases. CDR3 length: 13 residues. CDR3 sequence (DNA): TGTGCCAGTACCCCCCGGGGGGGGAATGGCTACACCTTC. It encodes CASTPRGGNGYTF.

This clone was seen only a few times. The chain carries TRBV7-9 and TRBJ2-1; D is uncertain. V lost 4 bases and J lost 1, with 11 bases in between. The germline CDR1 and CDR2 sequences are SEHNR and FQNEAQ (reference sequence). This CDR3 contains 15 residues. CDR3 region: CASSSQIGSYNEQFF. DNA of the CDR3: TGTGCCAGCAGCTCCCAAATAGGTTCCTACAATGAGCAGTTCTTC.

A single count supports this clone. The rearrangement uses TRBV2 and TRBJ2-2; 7 bases line up with TRBD2. CDR3 length: 16 amino acids. Germline-derived CDR1 and CDR2 are SNHLY and FYNNEI. Trimming cost V 5 bases and J 1 base; bases outside gene matches: 7. CDR3 DNA sequence: TGTGCCAGCAGTTACCTCTCGGGGGGGAACACCGGGGAGCTGTTTTTT. Protein: CASSYLSGGNTGELFF.

The rearrangement uses TRBV15 and TRBJ2-1; no definite D call. This CDR3 comprises 15 residues. CDR1 and CDR2 from the germline V gene are LNHNV and YYDKDF (reference sequence). The ends were cut back, 7 bases at V and 5 bases at J, with 18 bases in the middle. The CDR3 loop reads CATNPLVLGDNEQFF. The CDR3 bases are TGTGCCACCAACCCCCTAGTACTTGGCGACAATGAGCAGTTCTTC.

V and J are TRBV28 and TRBJ2-7, with D unclear. Trimming stripped 7 bases from V and 0 bases from J, with 10 bases between. This CDR3 has 13 amino acids. The V gene's germline CDR1 is MDHEN and CDR2 SYDVKM. CDR3 sequence: CASNVRSSYEQYF. The CDR3, as DNA: TGTGCCAGCAACGTCCGGAGCTCCTACGAGCAGTACTTC.

In regard to this clone: This sequence is one base from a far larger clone and is likely a read error. The chain recombines TRBV29-1 with TRBJ2-3; 12 nucleotides align to TRBD1. V lost 4 bases to trimming and J lost 4 bases; unmatched junction nucleotides: 6. The CDR3 runs 15 residues. The germline gives CDR1 SQVTM, CDR2 ANQGSEA. The chain's CDR3 is CSVGGGTGGADTQYF. The CDR3 nucleotides are TGCAGCGTTGGCGGGGGGACAGGGGGCGCAGATACGCAGTATTTT.

This sequence joins TRBV27 and TRBJ1-4; D remains unclear. The CDR3 length is 13 residues. The V end was cut by 10 bases, the J end by 8 bases, with 17 bases between. Germline V CDR1 and CDR2: MNHEY, SMNVEV (reference sequence). The CDR3 nucleotides are TGTGCCACCCGAAACGGGCGAGACGAAAAACTGTTTTTT. This sequence encodes CATRNGRDEKLFF.

The chain joins TRBV27 to TRBJ2-7, with 8 bases lining up with TRBD1. The germline V gene has CDR1 MNHEY and CDR2 SMNVEV (reference sequence). CDR3 length equals 15 residues. J lost 2 bases, V lost 1 base, and 4 bases had no gene match. The CDR3 DNA follows: TGTGCCAGCAGTTTATTCAGGGGGCGTACCTACGAGCAGTACTTC. Protein product: CASSLFRGRTYEQYF.

This clone was counted only a few times. The CDR3 coding sequence is TGTGCCAGCAGCTTGGGGGGGGTAGGGCTGAACGGCGAGCAGTACTTC. It translates to CASSLGGVGLNGEQYF. The chain joins TRBV5-4 to TRBJ2-7, with D perhaps TRBD2 (6 bases). The CDR3 is made up of 16 amino acids. Germline-derived CDR1 and CDR2 are SGHNT and YYREEE (reference sequence). V was trimmed by 0 bases and J by 6 bases, leaving 19 bases between them.

The chain recombines TRBV27 with TRBJ1-1; D not certain. The germline V and J ends were trimmed by 2 bases and 1 base, with 29 bases remaining between them. CDR3 length: 21 amino acids. Germline lookup yields CDR1 MNHEY and CDR2 SMNVEV (reference sequence). The CDR3 nucleotides are TGTGCCAGCAGTTTAAGTAGGGTTGGTCAGGAACAGATTTTGACGAACACTGAAGCTTTCTTT. Its translation: CASSLSRVGQEQILTNTEAFF.

V is TRBV28 and J is TRBJ2-7, with TRBD1 matching 7 bases. From germline, CDR1 is MDHEN and CDR2 SYDVKM. J gave up 6 bases and V 6 bases, and 5 bases lay outside the gene matches. The CDR3 length is 12 residues. This chain's CDR3 is CASSLDRSEQYF. CDR3 coding DNA: TGTGCCAGCAGCCTGGACAGGTCCGAGCAGTACTTC.

This clone was detected only once. The chain carries TRBV7-3 and TRBJ2-4; 7 bases line up with TRBD1. CDR3 length: 16 residues. CDR1 SGHTA and CDR2 FQGTGA come from the germline V gene. V was clipped by 4 bases and J by 0 bases; unmatched bases: 6. The CDR3, as DNA: TGTGCCAGCAGCTCCGAGGACAGGCTAGCCAAAAACATTCAGTACTTC. Residues: CASSSEDRLAKNIQYF.

This chain connects TRBV7-3 to TRBJ2-2; the D is unclear. The CDR3 covers 15 residues. Germline-derived CDR1 and CDR2 are SGHTA and FQGTGA. Deletions cut 0 bases from V and 6 bases from J, with 11 bases between. DNA for the CDR3: TGTGCCAGCAGCTTAACAGGGTATGGCCCCGGGGAGCTGTTTTTT. Protein: CASSLTGYGPGELFF.

This chain joins TRBV9 and TRBJ2-3; 11 bases match TRBD1. V shed 4 bases, J shed 4 bases, and the junction held 2 bases outside the gene matches. Germline CDR1 reads SGDLS; CDR2 reads YYNGEE. This CDR3 is built from 14 residues. CDR3 amino acids: CASSRDRGADTQYF. The CDR3 region has the DNA TGTGCCAGCAGCAGGGACAGGGGGGCAGATACGCAGTATTTT.

The chain employs TRBV30 and TRBJ2-7; D may be TRBD2 (6 bases). The CDR3 has 12 amino acids. V was pared by 6 bases and J by 5 bases, with 14 bases between. Looked up from germline, CDR1 is GTSNPN and CDR2 is SVGIG (reference sequence). This chain's CDR3 is CACRRGFHEQYF. The CDR3 region has the DNA TGTGCCTGCCGACGGGGGTTCCACGAGCAGTACTTC.

Remarks on this clone: A read error may be the cause here, since a much bigger clone is one base away. The chain has TRBV11-3 and TRBJ2-1; D is unclear. This CDR3 spans 12 amino acids. CDR1 is SGHNT, CDR2 YENEEA, per germline. Trimming left V 1 base short and J 4 bases short, with 2 bases between. CDR3 nucleotides: TGTGCCAGCAGCTTAGGATACAATGAGCAGTTCTTC. It codes for CASSLGYNEQFF.

This chain connects TRBV7-9 to TRBJ2-7; tentative D call: TRBD1 (5 bases). This CDR3 comprises 13 residues. The V end was cut by 3 bases, the J end by 6 bases, with 12 bases between. CDR1 SEHNR and CDR2 FQNEAQ come from the germline V gene (reference sequence). DNA of the CDR3: TGTGCCAGCAGCTTCTCAGGGTCTCTCGAGCAGTACTTC. Its protein product is CASSFSGSLEQYF. Together with reference TRBV7-9 and TRBJ2-7, the CDR3 gives the full variable domain: DTGVSQNPRHKITKRGQNVTFRCDPISEHNRLYWYRQTLGQGPEFLTYFQNEAQLEKSRLLSDRFSAERPKGSFSTLEIQRTEQGDSAMYLCASSFSGSLEQYFGPGTRLTVT.

The chain combines TRBV29-1 with TRBJ2-7, with TRBD1 matching 10 bases. The CDR3 runs to 14 residues. Trimming cost V 3 bases and J 6 bases; bases outside gene matches: 8. CDR1 is SQVTM and CDR2 is ANQGSEA in the germline V gene. CDR3: CSVDRDRGGGEQYF. The CDR3 coding sequence is TGCAGCGTTGACCGGGACAGGGGAGGGGGCGAGCAGTACTTC.